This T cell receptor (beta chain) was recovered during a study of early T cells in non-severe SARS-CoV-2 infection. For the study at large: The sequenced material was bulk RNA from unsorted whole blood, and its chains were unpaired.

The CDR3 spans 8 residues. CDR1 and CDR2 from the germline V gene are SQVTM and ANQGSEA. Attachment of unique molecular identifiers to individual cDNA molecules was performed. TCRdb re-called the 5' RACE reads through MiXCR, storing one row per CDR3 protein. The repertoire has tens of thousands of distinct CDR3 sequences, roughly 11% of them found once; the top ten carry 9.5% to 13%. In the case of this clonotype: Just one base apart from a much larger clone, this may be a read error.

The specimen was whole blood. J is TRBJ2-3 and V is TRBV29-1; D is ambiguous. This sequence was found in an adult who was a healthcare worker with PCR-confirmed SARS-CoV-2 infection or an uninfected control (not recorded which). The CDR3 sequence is CSTDTRYF. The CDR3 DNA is TGCAGCACAGATACGCGGTATTTT.